This T cell receptor beta chain was recorded in a study of shared clonotypes between healthy human individuals. Study-wide background: Donor ages ranged 18 to 49 years: a couple of women, a few men.

The CDR3 is made up of 12 amino acids. V shed 4 bases and J shed 3 bases, with 8 bases lying between them. CDR1 and CDR2 (germline): SQVTM, ANQGSEA. For every subset, genomic DNA was evenly distributed across several immunoSEQ plates. Here immunoSEQ multiplex PCR was the method, and the copy in TCRdb shows in-frame clones only, minus some. The repertoire has around 480,000 clones, over 75% of them found once; the top ten carry approximately 13%. The material sequenced was PBMCs. The clonotype was recovered from a woman aged 40 to 50 in good health. Some clones in this sample may be carry-over from other donors' samples. The chain is built from TRBV29-1 and TRBJ2-3; D gene unclear. CDR3 protein: CSVVLGTDTQYF. CDR3 coding DNA: TGCAGCGTTGTACTGGGAACAGATACGCAGTATTTT.